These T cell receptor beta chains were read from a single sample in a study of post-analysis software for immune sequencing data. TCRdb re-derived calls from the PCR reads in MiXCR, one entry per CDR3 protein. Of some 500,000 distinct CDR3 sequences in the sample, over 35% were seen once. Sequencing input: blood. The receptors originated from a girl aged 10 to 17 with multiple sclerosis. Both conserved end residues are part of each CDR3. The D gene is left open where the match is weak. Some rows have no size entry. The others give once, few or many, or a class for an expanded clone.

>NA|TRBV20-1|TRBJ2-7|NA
CSAKGTFSYEQYF
TGCAGTGCAAAGGGGACTTTTTCCTACGAGCAGTACTTC
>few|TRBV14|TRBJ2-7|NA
CASSQVQLYEQYF
TGTGCCAGCAGCCAAGTGCAGCTCTACGAGCAGTACTTC
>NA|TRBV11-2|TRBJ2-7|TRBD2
CASSLPRLAGVMSYEQYF
TGTGCCAGCAGCTTGCCCCGACTAGCGGGAGTTATGTCCTACGAGCAGTACTTC
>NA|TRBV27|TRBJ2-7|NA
CASSTSSVAGTYEQYF
TGTGCCAGCAGTACATCCTCCGTGGCAGGGACCTACGAGCAGTACTTC
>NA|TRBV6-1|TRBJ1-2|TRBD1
CASSSGTGGYGYTF
TGTGCCAGCAGTTCCGGGACAGGGGGCTATGGCTACACCTTC
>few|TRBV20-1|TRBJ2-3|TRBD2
CSATSGRSSTDTQYF
TGCAGTGCTACCAGCGGGAGGAGTAGCACAGATACGCAGTATTTT
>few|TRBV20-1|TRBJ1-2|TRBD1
CSARYRDSSYGYTF
TGCAGTGCTAGGTACCGGGACAGTTCGTATGGCTACACCTTC
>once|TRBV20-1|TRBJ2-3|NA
CSGAGSTDTQYF
TGCAGTGGTGCTGGTAGCACAGATACGCAGTATTTT
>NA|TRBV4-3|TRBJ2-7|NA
CASSTGWGVAYEQYF
TGCGCCAGCAGCACCGGGTGGGGGGTAGCCTACGAGCAGTACTTC
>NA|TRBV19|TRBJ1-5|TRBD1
CASSPQGAWNQPQHF
TGTGCCAGTAGTCCCCAGGGGGCTTGGAATCAGCCCCAGCATTTT
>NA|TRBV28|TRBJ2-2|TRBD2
CASRLGGTGELFF
TGTGCCAGCAGACTCGGGGGGACCGGGGAGCTGTTTTTT
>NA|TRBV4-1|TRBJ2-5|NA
CASSPDGVRETQYF
TGCGCCAGCAGCCCAGACGGGGTCCGGGAGACCCAGTACTTC
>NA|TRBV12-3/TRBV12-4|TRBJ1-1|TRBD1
CASSLRTGRVEAFF
TGTGCCAGCAGTTTGAGGACAGGGCGAGTTGAAGCTTTCTTT
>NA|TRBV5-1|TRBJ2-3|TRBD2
CASLHAGEGDTQYF
TGCGCCAGCTTGCATGCGGGGGAAGGAGATACGCAGTATTTT
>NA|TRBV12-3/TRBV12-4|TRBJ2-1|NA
CASSPGRGEQFF
TGTGCCAGCAGTCCAGGACGAGGTGAGCAGTTCTTC
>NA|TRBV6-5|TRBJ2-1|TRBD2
CASSRWRGNEQFF
TGTGCCAGCAGCCGCTGGCGGGGGAATGAGCAGTTCTTC
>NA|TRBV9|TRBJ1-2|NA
CASSVGRGPYYGYTF
TGTGCCAGCAGCGTAGGACGGGGCCCGTACTATGGCTACACCTTC